This T cell receptor (beta chain) appears in the sequencing data of a study of read filtering for tumor transcriptome and immune sequencing. The library was built from about 370 ng RNA with molecular barcoded adaptors for alpha/delta and beta/gamma chains. TCRdb used MiXCR to reprocess the reads, holding one entry per CDR3 protein. The data contain some 120,000 distinct CDR3 sequences, approximately 12% of them seen just once; the ten biggest clones take up approximately 11%. Germline V lookup: CDR1 MGHRA, CDR2 YSYEKL. Trimming removed 2 bases at V and 0 bases at J, with 8 bases between. The CDR3 covers 15 residues. This clonotype was detected a few times. Every patient had bone marrow sampled while the disease was active.

This TCR came from a donor aged 40 or over with multiple myeloma. The chain employs TRBV4-1 and TRBJ2-1; D gene ambiguous. The sequencing input was a population of CD138-negative cells sorted from bone marrow. CDR3 sequence: CASSQWESSYNEQFF. DNA for the CDR3: TGCGCCAGCAGCCAATGGGAAAGCTCCTACAATGAGCAGTTCTTC.